Presented here are 3 T cell receptor beta chains from one specimen sequenced in a study of human T cells and chemical hapten exposure. TCRdb called the RACE reads again in MiXCR, with one record for every CDR3 protein. The table shows about 360,000 distinct CDR3 sequences, with roughly 5% occurring only once. Time point meaning: patch test 1, 2 weeks after DPC sensitization. Stated treatment: therapeutic diphenylcyclopropenone sensitization with weekly scalp DPC. The sample in question was whole blood, obtained in connection with sensitization to the hapten diphenylcyclopropenone (DPC). Receptors originate from a woman aged 50 to 65 with alopecia areata. Some clones in this sample may be carry-over from other donors' samples.

This clonotype has at least ten counts. An end of the junction does not agree with germline; a read error may underlie this. CDR3 loop: CASSQSKVGPSNEKLFF. In DNA form, the CDR3 reads TGTGCCAGCAGCCAATCAAAGGTCGGGCCGAGTAATGAGAAACTGTTTTTT. V is TRBV4-2 and J is TRBJ1-4; D remains ambiguous. This CDR3 has 17 amino acids. Germline CDR1 is LGHNA and CDR2 is YNFKEQ.

This clonotype was observed many times. V gene TRBV28 combines with J gene TRBJ2-2; 11 nucleotides align to TRBD2. The CDR3 length is 15 residues. Germline V CDR1 and CDR2: MDHEN, SYDVKM. Trimming removed 6 bases from V and 7 bases from J; junction bases left unmatched: 7. For the CDR3, the DNA is TGTGCCAGCAGCCTAGCGGGAGGTAGTAGCGGGGAGCTGTTTTTT. Its protein product is CASSLAGGSSGELFF.

The gene calls are TRBV7-9 and TRBJ1-3; TRBD1 aligns across 12 bases. This CDR3 comprises 19 residues. J lost 0 bases, V lost 5 bases, and 11 bases had no gene match. Germline V gives CDR1 SEHNR, CDR2 FQNEAQ (reference sequence). This CDR3 is CASSMGQGAIHPSGNTIYF. The CDR3 region has the DNA TGTGCCAGCAGCATGGGACAGGGGGCAATTCACCCCTCTGGAAACACCATATATTTT.